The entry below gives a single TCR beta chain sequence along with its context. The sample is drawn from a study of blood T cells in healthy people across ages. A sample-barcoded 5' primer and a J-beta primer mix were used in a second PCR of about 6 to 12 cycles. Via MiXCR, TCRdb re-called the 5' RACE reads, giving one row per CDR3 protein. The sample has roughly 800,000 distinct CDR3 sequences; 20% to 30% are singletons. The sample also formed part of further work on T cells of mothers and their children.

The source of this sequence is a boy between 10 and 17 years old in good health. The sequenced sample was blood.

The CDR3 nucleotides read TGTGCCAGCAGCTACTCAAGTCGAGGGGGCGGCACTGAAGCTTTCTTT. Translation: CASSYSSRGGGTEAFF. This chain uses TRBV9 with TRBJ1-1, with 7 nucleotides matching TRBD1. Germline V gene sequence: CDR1 SGDLS, CDR2 YYNGEE. There are 16 residues in the CDR3. J gave up 4 bases and V 4 bases, and 13 bases lay outside the gene matches.